The 5 T cell receptor beta chains given below trace back to one sample, sequenced in a study of blood T cell repertoires in COVID-19 (dated by TCRdb to about 2020). The library was generated by the immunoSEQ multiplex PCR assay. The table comes from immuneACCESS by way of TCRdb, which keeps in-frame sequences with V and J called. Part of the clones is missing from these tables; in studies checked, under half for an unresolved V gene and the rest for unknown reasons. Present in this sample are fewer than 150,000 clones, roughly 80% of which were seen just once. The biggest ten clones account for about 6.8% of the sample. The sequencing sample was made of peripheral blood. Source of these receptors: a man between 65 and 85 years old with acute or convalescent COVID-19.

The chain joins TRBV27 to TRBJ1-1; 9 bases fit TRBD1. Germline values: CDR1 MNHEY, CDR2 SMNVEV (reference sequence). The CDR3 totals 17 residues. Trimming removed 2 bases from V and 4 bases from J; junction bases left unmatched: 11. The DNA of the CDR3 is TGTGCCAGCAGTTTAAGCGGACAGGGGAAAAGAGGCACTGAAGCTTTCTTT. This gives the protein CASSLSGQGKRGTEAFF.

The chain has TRBV7-3 and TRBJ2-3, with 7 bases matching TRBD1. The V gene end was trimmed by 7 bases and the J gene end by 5 bases; junction bases not matched to a gene: 6. The CDR3 sequence is 13 residues long. Germline CDR1 SGHTA, CDR2 FQGTGA. CDR3 DNA: TGTGCCAGCAACAACCCAGGGGGAGATACGCAGTATTTT. Its translation is CASNNPGGDTQYF.

This clone was detected once. This rearrangement joins TRBV18 to TRBJ1-1; D may be TRBD1 (5 bases). This CDR3 comprises 15 residues. Deletions cut 6 bases from V and 2 bases from J, with 16 bases between. Germline values: CDR1 KGHSH, CDR2 LQKENI. The CDR3 protein is CASSREDDPNTEAFF. The CDR3 DNA reads as TGTGCCAGCTCCAGGGAGGACGACCCCAACACTGAAGCTTTCTTT. Full variable domain (missing parts from reference TRBV18 and TRBJ1-1): NAGVMQNPRHLVRRRGQEARLRCSPMKGHSHVYWYRQLPEEGLKFMVYLQKENIIDESGMPKERFSAEFPKEGPSILRIQQVVRGDSAAYFCASSREDDPNTEAFFGQGTRLTVV.

The chain recombines TRBV2 with TRBJ2-5; the match to TRBD1 covers 7 bases. Germline-derived CDR1 and CDR2 are SNHLY and FYNNEI. The CDR3 runs 15 residues. V dropped 4 bases and J dropped 0; count of bases not matched to a gene: 5. CDR3: CASSGGQTDQETQYF. The CDR3 DNA reads as TGTGCCAGCAGTGGGGGACAGACCGACCAAGAGACCCAGTACTTC. Full variable domain (outside the CDR3, taken from reference TRBV2 and TRBJ2-5): EPEVTQTPSHQVTQMGQEVILRCVPISNHLYFYWYRQILGQKVEFLVSFYNNEISEKSEIFDDQFSVERPDGSNFTLKIRSTKLEDSAMYFCASSGGQTDQETQYFGPGTRLLVL.

V and J are TRBV29-1 and TRBJ2-5; TRBD2 agrees at 14 bases. With 6 bases clipped from V and 2 bases from J, the junction kept 5 bases outside the gene matches. This CDR3 has 15 amino acids. The germline V gene has CDR1 SQVTM and CDR2 ANQGSEA. The CDR3 spells CSVAGLAGVQETQYF. As DNA, the CDR3 is TGCAGCGTAGCGGGACTAGCGGGAGTACAAGAGACCCAGTACTTC.